This T cell receptor (beta chain) was retrieved from a study of OX40 agonist ivuxolimab in advanced cancers. The repertoire was sequenced with immunoSEQ multiplex PCR; TCRdb's copy has only in-frame clones and lacks some. The data hold about 98,000 clones, with roughly 87% observed a single time. In germline, CDR1 is LNHDA, CDR2 SQIVND (reference sequence). V dropped 10 bases and J dropped 7; count of bases not matched to a gene: 14. The CDR3 contains 15 residues. Sequenced here: CD4+ or CD8+ T cells sorted from blood, sampled in a trial of the OX40 agonist ivuxolimab. This rearrangement joins TRBV19 to TRBJ2-2; 8 nucleotides agree with TRBD1. The clonotype was recovered from an adult with an advanced solid tumor such as melanoma, head and neck, liver or kidney cancer. In nucleotides, the CDR3 is TGTGCCACCGCAACCGGACAGGGAGGAGGCGGGGAGCTGTTTTTT. Translated, it gives CATATGQGGGGELFF.